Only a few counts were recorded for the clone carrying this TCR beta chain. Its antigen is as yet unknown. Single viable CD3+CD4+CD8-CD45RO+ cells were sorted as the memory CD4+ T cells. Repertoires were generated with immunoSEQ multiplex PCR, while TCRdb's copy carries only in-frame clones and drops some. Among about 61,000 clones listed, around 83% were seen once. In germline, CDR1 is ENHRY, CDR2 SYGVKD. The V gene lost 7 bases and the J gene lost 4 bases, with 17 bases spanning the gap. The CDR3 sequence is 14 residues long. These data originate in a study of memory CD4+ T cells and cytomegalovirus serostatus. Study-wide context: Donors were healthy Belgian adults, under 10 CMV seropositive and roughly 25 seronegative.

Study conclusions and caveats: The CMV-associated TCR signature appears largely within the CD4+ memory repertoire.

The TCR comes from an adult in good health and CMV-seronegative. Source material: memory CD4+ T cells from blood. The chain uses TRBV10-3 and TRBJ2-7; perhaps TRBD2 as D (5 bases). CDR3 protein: CAIMGREVGYEQYF. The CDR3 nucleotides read TGTGCCATCATGGGTCGGGAAGTAGGTTACGAGCAGTACTTC.